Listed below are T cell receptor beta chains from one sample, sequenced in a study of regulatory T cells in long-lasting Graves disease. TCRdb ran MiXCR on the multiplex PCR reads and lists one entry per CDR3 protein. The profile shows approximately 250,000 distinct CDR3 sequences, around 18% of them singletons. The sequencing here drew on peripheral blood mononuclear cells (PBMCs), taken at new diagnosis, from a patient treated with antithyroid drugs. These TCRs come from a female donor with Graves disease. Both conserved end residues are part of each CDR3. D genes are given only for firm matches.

CDR3 protein: CASSFDRWGNNEQFF
D gene: NA
V gene: TRBV5-1

CDR3 protein: CASSGWSLAGGTGELFF
D gene: NA
V gene: TRBV6-1

CDR3 protein: CASSLPPGLAGGPITQYF
D gene: TRBD2
V gene: TRBV7-2

CDR3 protein: CASSPTGRSFNEKLFF
D gene: TRBD1
V gene: TRBV12-3/TRBV12-4

CDR3 protein: CASSPAGLQETQYF
D gene: NA
V gene: TRBV28

CDR3 protein: CASRPNSGRAGYEQYF
D gene: TRBD2
V gene: TRBV27

CDR3 protein: CASSWGSGSPEQYF
D gene: TRBD2
V gene: TRBV7-2

CDR3 protein: CASRQSGQTQYF
D gene: TRBD1
V gene: TRBV27

CDR3 protein: CAWGFSGGGDEQYF
D gene: NA
V gene: TRBV30

CDR3 protein: CASSIAGGSWGEQYF
D gene: TRBD2
V gene: TRBV28

CDR3 protein: CASSPLLPLGELFF
D gene: NA
V gene: TRBV7-2

CDR3 protein: CASSSTGYPTGELFF
D gene: NA
V gene: TRBV27

CDR3 protein: CASSDNRAGFF
D gene: NA
V gene: TRBV6-2/TRBV6-3

CDR3 protein: CASSQRGGRTTYEQYF
D gene: TRBD2
V gene: TRBV7-2

CDR3 protein: CASSPYGNYGYTF
D gene: NA
V gene: TRBV12-3/TRBV12-4

CDR3 protein: CASSLGLAGGPSRYNEQFF
D gene: TRBD2
V gene: TRBV5-1

CDR3 protein: CASSGSGGNTEAFF
D gene: NA
V gene: TRBV9

CDR3 protein: CASSGEVSESWGWTGTQYF
D gene: NA
V gene: TRBV2

CDR3 protein: CASSRTGVNTEAFF
D gene: TRBD1
V gene: TRBV12-3/TRBV12-4

CDR3 protein: CSVLASQETQYF
D gene: NA
V gene: TRBV29-1

CDR3 protein: CASSFKYKGRRGEKLFF
D gene: NA
V gene: TRBV28

CDR3 protein: CASSPNSGSRDEQFF
D gene: TRBD2
V gene: TRBV4-1

CDR3 protein: CASSGKVGYTF
D gene: NA
V gene: TRBV7-9

CDR3 protein: CASSYSVRGIQGGENTEAFF
D gene: NA
V gene: TRBV6-6

CDR3 protein: CASSPRAEMNTEAFF
D gene: NA
V gene: TRBV5-1

CDR3 protein: CASTLGPLNSGNTIYF
D gene: NA
V gene: TRBV2

CDR3 protein: CASSFAASGSRHEQFF
D gene: TRBD2
V gene: TRBV28

CDR3 protein: CASRSLSSYNEQFF
D gene: NA
V gene: TRBV27

CDR3 protein: CSVVYNEQFF
D gene: NA
V gene: TRBV29-1

CDR3 protein: CSARDAGGARSYEQYF
D gene: TRBD2
V gene: TRBV20-1

CDR3 protein: CASSKGPRGTYEQYF
D gene: NA
V gene: TRBV6-1

CDR3 protein: CASSPQTSGYNEQFF
D gene: TRBD2
V gene: TRBV5-6

CDR3 protein: CATGGLAGETQYF
D gene: TRBD2
V gene: TRBV24-1

CDR3 protein: CSAPSLQTGNLPDTQYF
D gene: TRBD1
V gene: TRBV20-1

CDR3 protein: CASSHYEQYF
D gene: NA
V gene: TRBV11-2

CDR3 protein: CASSTTSSGTGISLHYEQYF
D gene: TRBD1
V gene: TRBV7-9

CDR3 protein: CASRDRKTLHF
D gene: NA
V gene: TRBV19

CDR3 protein: CATSGSGPRSGTDTQYF
D gene: NA
V gene: TRBV24-1

CDR3 protein: CASSRAGGTSGIGEQFF
D gene: TRBD2
V gene: TRBV3-1

CDR3 protein: CSASPPGLAGRLGETQYF
D gene: TRBD2
V gene: TRBV20-1

CDR3 protein: CASSPSGRGASGRPYKQYF
D gene: TRBD2
V gene: TRBV7-2

CDR3 protein: CASRDEYLSSEKLFF
D gene: NA
V gene: TRBV6-1

CDR3 protein: CSSTLYNEQFF
D gene: NA
V gene: TRBV29-1